The sequence of this T cell receptor (beta chain) was determined in a study of control samples from healthy donors and cancer patients. Generated by immunoSEQ multiplex PCR, the TCRdb table keeps only in-frame clones and is missing some. The sample lists 150,000 to 200,000 clones, 80% to 90% seen once, with around 1.6% in the top ten. Germline assignment: CDR1 MNHEY and CDR2 SVGEGT. The CDR3 length is 16 residues. The V gene end was trimmed by 6 bases and the J gene end by 4 bases; junction bases not matched to a gene: 9. Input material: blood. The source of this sequence is a man aged 18 to 30 in good health. The chain uses TRBV6-2 or TRBV6-3 and TRBJ2-2, with 9 bases lining up with TRBD1. The CDR3 nucleotides are TGTGCCAGCAGCCAGGGGAGACAGGGGGTCACCGGGGAGCTGTTTTTT. Encoded protein: CASSQGRQGVTGELFF.